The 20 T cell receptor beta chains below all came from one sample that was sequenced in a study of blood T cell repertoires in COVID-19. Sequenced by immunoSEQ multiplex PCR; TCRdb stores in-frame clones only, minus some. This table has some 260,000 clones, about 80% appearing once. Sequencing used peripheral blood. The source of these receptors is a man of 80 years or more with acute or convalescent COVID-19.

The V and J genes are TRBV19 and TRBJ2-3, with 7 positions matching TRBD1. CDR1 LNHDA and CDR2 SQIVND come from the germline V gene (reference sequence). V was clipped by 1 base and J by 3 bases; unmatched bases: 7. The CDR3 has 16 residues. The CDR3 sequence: CASSIASDRTTDTQYF. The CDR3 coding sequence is TGTGCCAGTAGTATAGCCTCGGACAGGACAACAGATACGCAGTATTTT.

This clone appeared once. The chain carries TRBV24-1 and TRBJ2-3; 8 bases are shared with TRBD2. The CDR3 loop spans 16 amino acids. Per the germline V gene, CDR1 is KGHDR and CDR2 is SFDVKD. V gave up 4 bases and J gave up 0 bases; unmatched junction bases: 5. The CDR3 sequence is CATSDPIAGSTDTQYF. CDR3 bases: TGTGCCACCAGTGACCCCATAGCGGGAAGCACAGATACGCAGTATTTT.

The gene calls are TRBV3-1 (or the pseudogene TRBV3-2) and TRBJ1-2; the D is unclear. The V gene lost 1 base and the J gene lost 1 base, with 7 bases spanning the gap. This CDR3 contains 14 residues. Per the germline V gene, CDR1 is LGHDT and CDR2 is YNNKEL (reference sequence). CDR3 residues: CASSQAAGNYGYTF. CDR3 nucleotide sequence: TGTGCCAGCAGCCAAGCGGCAGGTAACTATGGCTACACCTTC.

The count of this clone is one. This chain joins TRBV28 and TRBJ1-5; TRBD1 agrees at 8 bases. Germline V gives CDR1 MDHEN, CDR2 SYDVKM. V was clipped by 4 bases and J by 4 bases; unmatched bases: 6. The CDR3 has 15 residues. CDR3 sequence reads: CASSSPGGWNQPQHF. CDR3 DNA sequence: TGTGCCAGCAGTTCTCCAGGGGGCTGGAATCAGCCCCAGCATTTT. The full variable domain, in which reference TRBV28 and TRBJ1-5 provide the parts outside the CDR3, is DVKVTQSSRYLVKRTGEKVFLECVQDMDHENMFWYRQDPGLGLRLIYFSYDVKMKEKGDIPEGYSVSREKKERFSLILESASTNQTSMYLCASSSPGGWNQPQHFGDGTRLSIL.

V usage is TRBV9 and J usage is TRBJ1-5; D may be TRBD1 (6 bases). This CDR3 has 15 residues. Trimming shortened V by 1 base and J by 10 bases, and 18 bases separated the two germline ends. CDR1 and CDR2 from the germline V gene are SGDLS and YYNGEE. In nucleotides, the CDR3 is TGTGCCAGCAGCGTATCCACAGGGCCCGGACAACCCCAGCATTTT. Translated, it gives CASSVSTGPGQPQHF.

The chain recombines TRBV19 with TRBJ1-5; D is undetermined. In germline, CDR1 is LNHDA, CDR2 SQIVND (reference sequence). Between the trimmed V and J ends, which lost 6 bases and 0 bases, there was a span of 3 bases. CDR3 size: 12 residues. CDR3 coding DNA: TGTGCCAGTAGATATAGCAATCAGCCCCAGCATTTT. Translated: CASRYSNQPQHF.

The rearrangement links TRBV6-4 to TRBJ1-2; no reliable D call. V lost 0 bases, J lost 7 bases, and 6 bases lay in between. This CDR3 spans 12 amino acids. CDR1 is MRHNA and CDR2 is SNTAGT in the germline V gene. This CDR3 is CASSDSPGGYTF. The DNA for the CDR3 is TGTGCCAGCAGTGACTCACCGGGTGGCTACACCTTC.

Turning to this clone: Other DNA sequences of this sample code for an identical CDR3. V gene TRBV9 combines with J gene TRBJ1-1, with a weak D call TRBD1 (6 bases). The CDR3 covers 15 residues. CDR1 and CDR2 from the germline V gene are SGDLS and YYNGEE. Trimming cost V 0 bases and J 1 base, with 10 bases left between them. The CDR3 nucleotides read TGTGCCAGCAGCGTAGAGAGCAGGGGGAACACTGAAGCTTTCTTT. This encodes CASSVESRGNTEAFF.

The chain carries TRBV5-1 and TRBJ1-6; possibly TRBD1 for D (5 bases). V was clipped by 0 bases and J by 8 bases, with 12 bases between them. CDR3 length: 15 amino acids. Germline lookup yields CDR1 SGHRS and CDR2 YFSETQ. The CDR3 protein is CASSLARVIDSPLHF. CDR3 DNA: TGCGCCAGCAGCTTGGCCAGGGTAATTGATTCACCCCTCCACTTT.

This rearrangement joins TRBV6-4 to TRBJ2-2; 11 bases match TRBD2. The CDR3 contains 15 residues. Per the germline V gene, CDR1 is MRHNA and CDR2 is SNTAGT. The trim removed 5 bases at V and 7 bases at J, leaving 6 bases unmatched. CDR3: CASSITSGSGGELFF. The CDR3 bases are TGTGCCAGCAGTATAACTAGCGGGAGTGGCGGGGAGCTGTTTTTT.

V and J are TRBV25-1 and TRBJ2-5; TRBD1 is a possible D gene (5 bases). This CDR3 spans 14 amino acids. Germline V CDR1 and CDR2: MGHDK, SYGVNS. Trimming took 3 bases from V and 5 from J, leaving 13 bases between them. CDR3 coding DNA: TGTGCCAGCAGTGACACTCGCAGGGTCGAGACCCAGTACTTC. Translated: CASSDTRRVETQYF.

CDR3 DNA: TGCGCCAGCAGCTCCCTACCAAGACAGAACAATGAGCAGTTCTTC. Translation: CASSSLPRQNNEQFF. V gene TRBV5-1 combines with J gene TRBJ2-1; possible D gene TRBD1, 5 bases. Germline V gives CDR1 SGHRS, CDR2 YFSETQ. The CDR3 is 15 amino acids. The germline V and J ends were trimmed by 3 bases and 5 bases, with 15 bases remaining between them.

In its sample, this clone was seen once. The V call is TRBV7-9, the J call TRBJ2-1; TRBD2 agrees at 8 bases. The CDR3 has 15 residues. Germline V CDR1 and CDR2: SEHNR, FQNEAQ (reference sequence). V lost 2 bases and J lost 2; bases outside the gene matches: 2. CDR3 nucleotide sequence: TGTGCCAGCAGCTTAATGCGGGAGGCCTACAATGAGCAGTTCTTC. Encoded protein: CASSLMREAYNEQFF.

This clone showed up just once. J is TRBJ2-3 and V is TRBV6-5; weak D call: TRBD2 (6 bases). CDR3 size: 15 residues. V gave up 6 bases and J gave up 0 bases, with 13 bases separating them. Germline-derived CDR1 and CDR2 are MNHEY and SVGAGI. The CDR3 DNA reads TGTGCCAGCAGAGCGGGTGGGGCGAGCACAGATACGCAGTATTTT. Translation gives CASRAGGASTDTQYF.

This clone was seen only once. CDR3 in amino acids: CASSHRRRGEKLFF. CDR3 nucleotides: TGTGCCAGCAGCCACCGACGGCGGGGTGAAAAACTGTTTTTT. The chain links TRBV3-1 (or the pseudogene TRBV3-2) to TRBJ1-4; D is uncertain. V lost 3 bases, J lost 7 bases, and 12 bases lay in between. Germline CDR1 reads LGHDT; CDR2 reads YNNKEL (reference sequence). The CDR3 length is 14 residues.

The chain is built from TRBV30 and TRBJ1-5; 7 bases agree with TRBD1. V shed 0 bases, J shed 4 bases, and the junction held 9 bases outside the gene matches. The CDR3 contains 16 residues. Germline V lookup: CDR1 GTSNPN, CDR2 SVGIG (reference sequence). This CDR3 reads CAWSVQGGQRNQPQHF. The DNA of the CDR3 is TGTGCCTGGAGTGTACAAGGGGGACAGAGAAATCAGCCCCAGCATTTT.

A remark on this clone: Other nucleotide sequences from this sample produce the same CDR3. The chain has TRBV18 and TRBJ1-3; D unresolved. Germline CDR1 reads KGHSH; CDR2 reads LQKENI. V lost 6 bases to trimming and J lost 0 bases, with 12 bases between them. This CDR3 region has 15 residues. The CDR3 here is CASSPTQSSGNTIYF. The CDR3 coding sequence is TGTGCCAGCTCTCCTACACAGAGCTCTGGAAACACCATATATTTT.

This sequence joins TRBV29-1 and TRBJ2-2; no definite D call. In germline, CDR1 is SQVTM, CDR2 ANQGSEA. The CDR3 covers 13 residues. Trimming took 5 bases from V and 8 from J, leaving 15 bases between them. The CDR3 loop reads CSVFRLGEGELFF. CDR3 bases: TGCAGCGTTTTCCGCCTGGGCGAGGGGGAGCTGTTTTTT.

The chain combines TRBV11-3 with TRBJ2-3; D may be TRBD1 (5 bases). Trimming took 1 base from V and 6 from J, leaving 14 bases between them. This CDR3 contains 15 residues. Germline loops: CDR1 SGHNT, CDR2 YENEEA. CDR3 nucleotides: TGTGCCAGCAGCTTAGGGAGCAGGGCAGGGGATACGCAGTATTTT. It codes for CASSLGSRAGDTQYF.

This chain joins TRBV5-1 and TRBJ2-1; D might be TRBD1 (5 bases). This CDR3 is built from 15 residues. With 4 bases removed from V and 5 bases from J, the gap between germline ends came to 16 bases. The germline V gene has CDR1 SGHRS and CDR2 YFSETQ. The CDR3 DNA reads TGCGCCAGCAGCCCGGCGGCAGGGTCCGACAATGAGCAGTTCTTC. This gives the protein CASSPAAGSDNEQFF.